This T cell receptor beta chain derives from a study of T cell responses to AZD1222 COVID-19 vaccine (dated by TCRdb to the early 2020s). Context from the whole study: A total of approximately 230 trial participants underwent TCR sequencing, of whom 207 received two doses of AZD1222 and about 25 received two doses of the MenACWY control vaccine. Trial participants were enrolled by age into subgroups of 18-55, 56-69 and 70-plus years, and around 150, 29 and 61 TCR-sequenced participants, respectively, were included in these subgroups.

The CDR3 regions of human TCRbeta chains were analyzed by immunosequencing. In the original analysis: Repertoire TCRs were checked for matches against a reference library of SARS-CoV-2-specific TCRs that had been generated using the MIRA antigen-specificity platform. Breadth was defined as the fraction of unique TCRs that were SARS-CoV-2-associated. Depth was defined as the fraction of total T cells that were SARS-CoV-2-associated. Using the MIRA data, every spike-specific TCR was mapped to the spike region that the TCR reacted to and assigned to either a CD4 or a CD8 class. Log10-transformed breadth and depth values were compared by one-way ANOVA with Sidak's multiple comparisons tests. TCRdb took this table from immuneACCESS and kept in-frame rearrangements with V and J called. Such tables lack part of the clones; where checked against another copy, unresolved V genes explain under half of the gap, and the rest is unexplained. Clonal size and the V and J genes are those of that table, whereas D and trimming came from the DNA. The sample table holds some 120,000 clones, of which approximately 89% were seen once. The ten largest account for roughly 4% of the sample.

General findings and caveats noted by the study authors: Nearly half of unique spike-specific TCRs reportedly recognized epitopes outside regions mutated in the B.1.351 and B.1.1.7 variants. Spike-specific TCR breadth and depth rose significantly after two AZD1222 doses compared with day 0 and with MenACWY recipients. Participants were mostly white British, with more females than males. The authors suggested clonal diversity may have been underestimated. Conclusions about previously exposed vaccinees are limited, since just a handful of AZD1222 recipients were seropositive for SARS-CoV-2 at baseline. Because no day 14 peak-response samples were available, repertoires were characterized only after the peak T cell response. In the small 56-69-year group, the increase in depth fell short of significance, most likely because of low power. The vaccine-associated CD4 TCRs covered the entire spike protein, and the dominant responses fell in regions 160-218 and 743-854.

Notes on this clone: Its antigen is still unknown. No base-level quality is on record; no much larger clone is a single base apart.

Trimmed from V: 4 bases; trimmed from J: 6 bases; junction bases lacking a gene match: 9. CDR1 SNHLY and CDR2 FYNNEI were looked up in the germline V gene. The CDR3 runs 17 residues from the cysteine to the phenylalanine. The read is trimmed to its CDR3 DNA, 51 bases read in frame from base 1. The intended sense of this specimen's time point label: about 28 days (+/-7) after the second vaccine dose. Because spike-specific TCR depth and breadth did not differ between the two schedules, AZD1222 recipients who got a second dose at roughly 4 weeks were pooled with those who got a second dose at roughly 12 weeks. Samples from vaccinated people were obtained from the UK trials COV001 and COV002, which included a single-blind randomized controlled phase 2/3 trial of AZD1222 (ChAdOx1 nCoV-19) in healthy adults. Trial participant PBMC samples were collected at day 0 and day 28 after the second dose for TCRbeta chain sequencing.

The receptor was isolated from an adult who received the AZD1222 COVID-19 vaccine. The sequences come from peripheral blood, collected 28 days after the second AZD1222 dose. The rearrangement joined TRBV2 to TRBJ2-1; a stretch of 13 junction bases matches TRBD2. The CDR3 protein is CASSAGLAGPRANEQFF. The base sequence is TGTGCCAGCAGTGCGGGACTAGCGGGACCGAGAGCCAATGAGCAGTTCTTC.